The sample holds a few counts of the clone carrying this T cell receptor (beta chain). As yet, its antigen is unknown. Trimming took 0 bases from V and 5 from J, leaving 15 bases between them. Germline values: CDR1 SGHRS, CDR2 YFSETQ. The CDR3 consists of 15 residues. The source of the sample is a study of blood T cells in healthy people across ages. Study-wide results and limits: A strong correlation between TCR beta diversity and naive T cell percentage was seen.

Then a second PCR, running roughly 6 to 12 cycles, was carried out with a sample-barcoded 5' primer and a J-beta primer mix. One entry per CDR3 protein results from TCRdb running MiXCR on the 5' RACE reads. The table lists 780,000 or so distinct CDR3 sequences, 20% to 25% of them singletons. Each donor was a healthy Caucasian individual from Russia, aged about 6 to 95. In addition, the sample was reused for a study of T cells of mothers and their children.

The chain is built from TRBV5-1 and TRBJ2-7; D possibly corresponds to TRBD2 (5 bases). The sequence was obtained from a boy younger than 18 in good health. Sequenced input: blood. The CDR3 bases are TGCGCCAGCAGCTTGGGGGTGGCGGGTCTCAACGAGCAGTACTTC. Amino acid sequence: CASSLGVAGLNEQYF.